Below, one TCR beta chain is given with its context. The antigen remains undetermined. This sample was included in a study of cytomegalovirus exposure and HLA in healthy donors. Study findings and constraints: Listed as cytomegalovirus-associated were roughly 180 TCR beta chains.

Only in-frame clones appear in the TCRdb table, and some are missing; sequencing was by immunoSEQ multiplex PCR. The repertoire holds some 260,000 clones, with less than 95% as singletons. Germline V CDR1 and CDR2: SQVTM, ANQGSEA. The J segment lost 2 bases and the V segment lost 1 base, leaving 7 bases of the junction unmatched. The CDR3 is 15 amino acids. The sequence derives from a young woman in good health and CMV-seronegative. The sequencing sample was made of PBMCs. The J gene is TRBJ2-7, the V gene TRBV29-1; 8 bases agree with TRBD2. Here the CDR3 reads CSVEVLADLAYEQYF. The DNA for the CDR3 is TGCAGCGTTGAAGTACTAGCGGACTTAGCCTACGAGCAGTACTTC.